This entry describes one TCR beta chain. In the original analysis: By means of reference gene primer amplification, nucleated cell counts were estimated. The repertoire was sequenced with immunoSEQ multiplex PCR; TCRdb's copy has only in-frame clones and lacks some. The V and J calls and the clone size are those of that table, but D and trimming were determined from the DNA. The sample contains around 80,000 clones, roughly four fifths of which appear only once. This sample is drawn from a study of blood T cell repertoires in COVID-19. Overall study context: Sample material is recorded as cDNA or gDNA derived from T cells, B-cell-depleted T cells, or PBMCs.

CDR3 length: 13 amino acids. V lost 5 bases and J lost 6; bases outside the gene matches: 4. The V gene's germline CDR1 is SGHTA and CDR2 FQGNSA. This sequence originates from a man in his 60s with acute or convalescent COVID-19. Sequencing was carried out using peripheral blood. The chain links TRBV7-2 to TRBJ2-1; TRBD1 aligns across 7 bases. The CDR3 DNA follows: TGTGCCAGCAGCAATCGACAGGGCAATGAGCAGTTCTTC. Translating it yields CASSNRQGNEQFF.